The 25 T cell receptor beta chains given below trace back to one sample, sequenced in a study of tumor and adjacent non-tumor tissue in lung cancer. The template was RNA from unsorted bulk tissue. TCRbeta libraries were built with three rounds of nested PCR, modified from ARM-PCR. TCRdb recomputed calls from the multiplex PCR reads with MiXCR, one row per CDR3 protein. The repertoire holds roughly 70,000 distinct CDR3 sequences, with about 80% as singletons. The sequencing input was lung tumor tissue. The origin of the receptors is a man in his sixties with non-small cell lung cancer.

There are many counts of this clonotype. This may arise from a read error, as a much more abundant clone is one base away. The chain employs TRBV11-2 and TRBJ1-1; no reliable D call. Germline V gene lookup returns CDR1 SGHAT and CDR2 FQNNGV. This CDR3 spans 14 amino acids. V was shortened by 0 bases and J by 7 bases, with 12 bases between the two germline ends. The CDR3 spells CASSLDPRDHEAFF. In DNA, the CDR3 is TGTGCCAGCAGCTTAGACCCGAGAGACCATGAAGCTTTCTTT. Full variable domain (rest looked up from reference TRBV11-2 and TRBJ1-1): EAGVAQSPRYKIIEKRQSVAFWCNPISGHATLYWYQQILGQGPKLLIQFQNNGVVDDSQLPKDRFSAERLKGVDSTLKIQPAKLEDSAVYLCASSLDPRDHEAFFGQGTRLTVV.

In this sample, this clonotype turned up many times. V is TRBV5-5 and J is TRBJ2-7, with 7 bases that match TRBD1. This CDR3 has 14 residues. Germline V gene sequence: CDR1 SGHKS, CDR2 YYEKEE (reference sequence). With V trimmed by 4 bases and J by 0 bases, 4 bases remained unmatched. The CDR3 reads CASSGTENSYEQYF. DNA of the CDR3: TGTGCCAGCAGCGGGACAGAGAACTCCTACGAGCAGTACTTC.

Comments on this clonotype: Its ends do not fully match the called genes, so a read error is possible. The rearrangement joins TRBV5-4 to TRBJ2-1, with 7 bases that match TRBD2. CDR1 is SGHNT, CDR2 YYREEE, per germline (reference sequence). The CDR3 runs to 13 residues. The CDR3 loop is CANSGAPMNEQLF. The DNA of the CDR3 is TGTGCCAACAGCGGGGCCCCTATGAATGAGCAGTTATTC. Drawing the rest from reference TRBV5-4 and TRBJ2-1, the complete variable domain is ETGVTQSPTHLIKTRGQQVTLRCSSQSGHNTVSWYQQALGQGPQFIFQYYREEENGRGNFPPRFSGLQFPNYSSELNVNALELDDSALYLCANSGAPMNEQLFGPGTRLTVL.

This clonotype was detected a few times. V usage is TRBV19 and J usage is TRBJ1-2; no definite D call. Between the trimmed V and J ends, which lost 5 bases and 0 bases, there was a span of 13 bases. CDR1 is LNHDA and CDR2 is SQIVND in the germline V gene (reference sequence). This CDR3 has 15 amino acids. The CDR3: CASSLPERANYGYTF. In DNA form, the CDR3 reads TGTGCCAGTAGTCTCCCGGAGCGAGCTAACTATGGCTACACCTTC.

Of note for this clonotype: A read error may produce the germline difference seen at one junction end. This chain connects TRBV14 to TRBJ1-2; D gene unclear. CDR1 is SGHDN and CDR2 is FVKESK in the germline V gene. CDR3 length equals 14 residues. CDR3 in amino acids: CANSQVNAHYGYTF. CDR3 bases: TGTGCCAACAGCCAAGTAAACGCCCACTATGGTTACACCTTC.

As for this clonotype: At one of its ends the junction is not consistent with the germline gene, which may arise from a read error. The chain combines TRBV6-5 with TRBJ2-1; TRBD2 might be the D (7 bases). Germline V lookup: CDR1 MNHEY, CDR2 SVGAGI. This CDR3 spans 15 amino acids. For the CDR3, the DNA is TGTGCCATCAGTCTAGTGCGGGGGCCATACAATGAGCAGTTCTTC. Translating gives CAISLVRGPYNEQFF.

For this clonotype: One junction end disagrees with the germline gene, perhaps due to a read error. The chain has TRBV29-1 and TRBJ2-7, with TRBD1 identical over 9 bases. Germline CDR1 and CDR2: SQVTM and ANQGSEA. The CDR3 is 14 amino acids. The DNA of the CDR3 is TGCAGCATCAGAGCCGGGACAGGGCGCAACGAGCAGTGCTTC. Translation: CSIRAGTGRNEQCF.

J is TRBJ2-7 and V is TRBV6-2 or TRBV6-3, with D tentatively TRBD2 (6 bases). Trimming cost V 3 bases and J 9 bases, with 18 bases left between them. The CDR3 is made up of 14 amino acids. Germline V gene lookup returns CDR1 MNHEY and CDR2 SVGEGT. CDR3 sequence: CASSYTRLGSVQYF. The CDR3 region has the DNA TGTGCCAGCAGTTATACTAGACTAGGGAGCGTGCAGTACTTC.

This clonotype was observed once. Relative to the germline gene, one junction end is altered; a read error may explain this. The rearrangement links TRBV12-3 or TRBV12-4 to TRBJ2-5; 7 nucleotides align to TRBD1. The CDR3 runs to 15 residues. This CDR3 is CASNPRQGPSETQYF. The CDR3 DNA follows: TGTGCCAGCAACCCTAGACAGGGACCATCAGAGACCCAATACTTC.

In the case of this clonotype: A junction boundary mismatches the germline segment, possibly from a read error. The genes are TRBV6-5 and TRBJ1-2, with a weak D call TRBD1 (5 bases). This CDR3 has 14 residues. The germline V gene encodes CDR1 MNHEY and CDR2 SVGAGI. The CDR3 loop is CASSRHGGNYGHTF. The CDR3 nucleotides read TGTGCCAGCAGTCGACACGGGGGGAACTATGGCCACACCTTC.

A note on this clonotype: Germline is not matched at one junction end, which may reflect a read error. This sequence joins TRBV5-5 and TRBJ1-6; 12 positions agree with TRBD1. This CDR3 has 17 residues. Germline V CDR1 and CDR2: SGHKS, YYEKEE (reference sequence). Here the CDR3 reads CASSLTGTGGGNSPFHF. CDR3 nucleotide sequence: TGTGCCAGCAGCTTAACCGGGACAGGGGGCGGCAATTCACCCTTCCACTTT.

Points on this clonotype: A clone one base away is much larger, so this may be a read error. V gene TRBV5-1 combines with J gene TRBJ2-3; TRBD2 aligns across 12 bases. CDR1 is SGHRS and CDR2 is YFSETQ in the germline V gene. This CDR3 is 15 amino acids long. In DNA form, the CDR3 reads TGCGCCAGCAGCTCCCTAGCGGGAGGGGTAGATATGCAGTATTTT. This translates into CASSSLAGGVDMQYF.

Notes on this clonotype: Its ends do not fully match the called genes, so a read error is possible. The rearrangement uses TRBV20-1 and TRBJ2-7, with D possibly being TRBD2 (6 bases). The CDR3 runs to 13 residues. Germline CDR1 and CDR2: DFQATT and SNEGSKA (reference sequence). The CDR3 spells CSGLAVNSYEQYF. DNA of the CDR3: TGTAGTGGCTTAGCGGTGAATTCCTATGAGCAGTACTTC.

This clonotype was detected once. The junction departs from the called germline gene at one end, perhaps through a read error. DNA for the CDR3: TGTGCCAGCAGTTACAGCTCGTTCGGGGGTGGAGTTCAAGAGACACAGTACTTC. It translates to CASSYSSFGGGVQETQYF. This chain connects TRBV6-5 to TRBJ2-5, with D possibly TRBD2 on 6 matching bases. Germline lookup yields CDR1 MNHEY and CDR2 SVGAGI. CDR3 length: 18 amino acids.

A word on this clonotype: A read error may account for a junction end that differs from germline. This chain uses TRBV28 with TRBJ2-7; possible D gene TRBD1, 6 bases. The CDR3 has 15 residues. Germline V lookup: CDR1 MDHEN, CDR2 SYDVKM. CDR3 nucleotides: TGTGCCAACAGTTCGGACAGAGGGTTTTCCTACGAGCAGTACTTC. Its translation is CANSSDRGFSYEQYF.

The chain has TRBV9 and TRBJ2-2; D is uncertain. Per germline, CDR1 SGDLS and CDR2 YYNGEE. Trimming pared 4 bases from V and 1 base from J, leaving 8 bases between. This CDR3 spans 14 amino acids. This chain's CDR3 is CASSTLENTGELFF. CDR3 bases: TGTGCCAGCAGCACCCTCGAGAACACCGGGGAGCTGTTTTTT.

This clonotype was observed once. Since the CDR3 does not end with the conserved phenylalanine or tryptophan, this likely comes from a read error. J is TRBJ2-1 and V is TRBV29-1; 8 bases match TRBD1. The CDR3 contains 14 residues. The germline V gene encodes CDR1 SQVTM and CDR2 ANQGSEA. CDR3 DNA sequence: TGCGGCGCGGGTGGACAGGGAGTTAACAATGAGCAGTTCCTC. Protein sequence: CGAGGQGVNNEQFL.

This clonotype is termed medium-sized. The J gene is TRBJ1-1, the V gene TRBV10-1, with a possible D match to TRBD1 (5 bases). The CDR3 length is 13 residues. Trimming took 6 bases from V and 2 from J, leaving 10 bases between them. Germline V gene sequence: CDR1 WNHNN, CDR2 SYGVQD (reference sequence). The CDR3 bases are TGCGCCAGCAGGAGGGGATTTAACACTGAAGCTTTCTTT. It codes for CASRRGFNTEAFF.

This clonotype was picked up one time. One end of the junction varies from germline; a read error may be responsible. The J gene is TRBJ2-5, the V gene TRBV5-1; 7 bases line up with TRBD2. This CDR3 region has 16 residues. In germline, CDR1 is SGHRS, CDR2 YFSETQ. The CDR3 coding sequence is TGCGCAAGCAGATTGGCTAGCGGCAGTCGGGGAGAGACCCAGTACTTC. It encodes CASRLASGSRGETQYF.

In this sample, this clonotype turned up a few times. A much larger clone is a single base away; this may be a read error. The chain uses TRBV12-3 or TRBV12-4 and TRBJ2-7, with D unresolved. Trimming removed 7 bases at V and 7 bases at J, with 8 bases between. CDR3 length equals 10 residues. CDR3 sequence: CASIPIEQYF. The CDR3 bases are TGTGCCAGCATCCCGATAGAGCAGTACTTC.

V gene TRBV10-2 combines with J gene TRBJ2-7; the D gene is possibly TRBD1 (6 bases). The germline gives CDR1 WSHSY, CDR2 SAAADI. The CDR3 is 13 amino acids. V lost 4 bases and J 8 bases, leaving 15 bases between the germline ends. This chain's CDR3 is CASSGGRDNKQYF. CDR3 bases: TGCGCCAGCAGTGGCGGCAGGGACAACAAGCAGTACTTC.

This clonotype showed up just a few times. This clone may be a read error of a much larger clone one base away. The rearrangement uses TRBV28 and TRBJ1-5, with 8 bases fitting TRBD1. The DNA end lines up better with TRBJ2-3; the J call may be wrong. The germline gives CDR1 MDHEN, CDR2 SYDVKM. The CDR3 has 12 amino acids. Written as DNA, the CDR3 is TGTGCCAGCAGTCCGCCCAGGGGGCCCCAGTATTTT. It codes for CASSPPRGPQYF.

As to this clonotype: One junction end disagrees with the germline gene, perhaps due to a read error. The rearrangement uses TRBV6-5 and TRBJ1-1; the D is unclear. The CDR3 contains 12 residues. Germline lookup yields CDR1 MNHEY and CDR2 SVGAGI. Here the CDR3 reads CQLTDGSTEAFF. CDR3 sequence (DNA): TGCCAGCTAACCGACGGGAGCACTGAAGCTTTCTTT.

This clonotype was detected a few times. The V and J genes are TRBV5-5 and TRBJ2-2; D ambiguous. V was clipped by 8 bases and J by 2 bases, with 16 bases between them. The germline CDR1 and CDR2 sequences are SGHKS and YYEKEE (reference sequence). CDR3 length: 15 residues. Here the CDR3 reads CASSTWTVNTGELFF. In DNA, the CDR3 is TGTGCCAGTAGCACCTGGACGGTAAACACCGGGGAGCTGTTTTTT.

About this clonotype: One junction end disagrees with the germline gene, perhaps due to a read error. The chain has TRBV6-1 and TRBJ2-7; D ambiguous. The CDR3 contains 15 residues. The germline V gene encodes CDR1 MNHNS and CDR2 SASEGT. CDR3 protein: CASSVSTEWTSEEYF. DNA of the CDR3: TGTGCCAGCAGTGTAAGTACAGAGTGGACCTCCGAGGAGTACTTC.